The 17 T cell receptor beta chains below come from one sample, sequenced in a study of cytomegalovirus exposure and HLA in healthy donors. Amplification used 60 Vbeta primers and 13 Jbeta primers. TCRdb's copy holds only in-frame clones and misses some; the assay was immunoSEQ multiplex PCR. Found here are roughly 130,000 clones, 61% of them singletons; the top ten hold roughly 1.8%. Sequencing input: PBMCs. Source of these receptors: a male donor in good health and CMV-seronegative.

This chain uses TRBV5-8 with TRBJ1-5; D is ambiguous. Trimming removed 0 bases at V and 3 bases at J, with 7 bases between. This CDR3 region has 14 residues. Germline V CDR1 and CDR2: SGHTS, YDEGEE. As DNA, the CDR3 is TGTGCCAGCAGCTTGGCAAGCCCCAATCAGCCCCAGCATTTT. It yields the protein CASSLASPNQPQHF. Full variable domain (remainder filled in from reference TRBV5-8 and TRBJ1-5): EAGVTQSPTHLIKTRGQQATLRCSPISGHTSVYWYQQALGLGLQFLLWYDEGEERNRGNFPPRFSGRQFPNYSSELNVNALELEDSALYLCASSLASPNQPQHFGDGTRLSIL.

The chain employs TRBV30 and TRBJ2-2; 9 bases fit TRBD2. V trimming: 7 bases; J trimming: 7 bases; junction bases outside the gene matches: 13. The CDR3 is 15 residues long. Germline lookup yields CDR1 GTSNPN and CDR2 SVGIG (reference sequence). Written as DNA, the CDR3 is TGTGCCTCGGATAGTAGCGGGGGATTAGGCGGGGAGCTGTTTTTT. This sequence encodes CASDSSGGLGGELFF.

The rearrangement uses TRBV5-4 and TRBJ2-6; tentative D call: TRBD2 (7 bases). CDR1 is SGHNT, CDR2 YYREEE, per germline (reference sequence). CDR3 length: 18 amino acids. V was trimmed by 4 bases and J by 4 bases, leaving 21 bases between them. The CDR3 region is CASSPGGQVVGGANVLTF. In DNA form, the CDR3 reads TGTGCCAGCAGCCCGGGGGGACAAGTTGTAGGAGGGGCCAACGTCCTGACTTTC. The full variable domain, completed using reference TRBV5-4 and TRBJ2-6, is ETGVTQSPTHLIKTRGQQVTLRCSSQSGHNTVSWYQQALGQGPQFIFQYYREEENGRGNFPPRFSGLQFPNYSSELNVNALELDDSALYLCASSPGGQVVGGANVLTFGAGSRLTVL.

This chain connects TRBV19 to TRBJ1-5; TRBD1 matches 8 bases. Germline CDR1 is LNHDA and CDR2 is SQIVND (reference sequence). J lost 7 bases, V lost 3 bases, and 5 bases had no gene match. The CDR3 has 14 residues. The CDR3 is CASSISGGGQPQHF. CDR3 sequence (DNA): TGTGCCAGTAGTATCTCAGGGGGCGGCCAGCCCCAGCATTTT. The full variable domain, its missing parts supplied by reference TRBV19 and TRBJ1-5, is DGGITQSPKYLFRKEGQNVTLSCEQNLNHDAMYWYRQDPGQGLRLIYYSQIVNDFQKGDIAEGYSVSREKKESFPLTVTSAQKNPTAFYLCASSISGGGQPQHFGDGTRLSIL.

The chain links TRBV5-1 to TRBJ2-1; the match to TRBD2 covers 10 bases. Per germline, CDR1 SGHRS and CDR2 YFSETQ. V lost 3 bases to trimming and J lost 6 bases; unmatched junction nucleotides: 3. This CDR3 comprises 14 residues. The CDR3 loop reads CASSYGLAANEQFF. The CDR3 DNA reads TGCGCCAGCAGCTACGGACTAGCGGCCAATGAGCAGTTCTTC.

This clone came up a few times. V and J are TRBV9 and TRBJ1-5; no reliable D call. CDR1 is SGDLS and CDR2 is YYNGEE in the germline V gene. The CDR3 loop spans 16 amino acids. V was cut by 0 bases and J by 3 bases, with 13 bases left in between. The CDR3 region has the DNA TGTGCCAGCAGCGTAGGCCCCGGCGGGGTCAATCAGCCCCAGCATTTT. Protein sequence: CASSVGPGGVNQPQHF.

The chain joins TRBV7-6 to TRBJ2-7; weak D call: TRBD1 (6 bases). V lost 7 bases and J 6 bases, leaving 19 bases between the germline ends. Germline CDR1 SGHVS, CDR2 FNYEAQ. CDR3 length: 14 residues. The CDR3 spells CASTLEGLGAEQYF. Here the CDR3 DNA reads TGTGCCAGCACCCTAGAGGGGCTGGGGGCCGAGCAGTACTTC.

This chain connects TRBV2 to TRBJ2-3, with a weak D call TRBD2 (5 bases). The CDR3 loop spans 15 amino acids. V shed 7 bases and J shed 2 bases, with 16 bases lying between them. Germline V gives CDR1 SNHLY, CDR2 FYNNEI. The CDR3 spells CASTRGGGYTDTQYF. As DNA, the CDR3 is TGTGCCAGCACCAGAGGAGGCGGGTACACAGATACGCAGTATTTT.

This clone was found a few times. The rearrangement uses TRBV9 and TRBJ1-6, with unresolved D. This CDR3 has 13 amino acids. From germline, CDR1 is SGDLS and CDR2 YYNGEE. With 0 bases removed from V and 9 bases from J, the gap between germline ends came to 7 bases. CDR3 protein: CASSVVEFSPLHF. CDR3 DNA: TGTGCCAGCAGCGTAGTAGAGTTTTCACCCCTCCACTTT.

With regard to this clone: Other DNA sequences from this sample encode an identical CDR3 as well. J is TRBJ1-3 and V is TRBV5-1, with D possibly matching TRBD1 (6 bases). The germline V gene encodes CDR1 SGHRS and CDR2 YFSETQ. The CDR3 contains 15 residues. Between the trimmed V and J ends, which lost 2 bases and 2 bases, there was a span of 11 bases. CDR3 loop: CASSFGGQTGNTIYF. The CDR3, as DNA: TGCGCCAGCAGCTTCGGGGGGCAGACTGGAAACACCATATATTTT. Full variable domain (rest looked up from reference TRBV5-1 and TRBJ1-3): KAGVTQTPRYLIKTRGQQVTLSCSPISGHRSVSWYQQTPGQGLQFLFEYFSETQRNKGNFPGRFSGRQFSNSRSEMNVSTLELGDSALYLCASSFGGQTGNTIYFGEGSWLTVV.

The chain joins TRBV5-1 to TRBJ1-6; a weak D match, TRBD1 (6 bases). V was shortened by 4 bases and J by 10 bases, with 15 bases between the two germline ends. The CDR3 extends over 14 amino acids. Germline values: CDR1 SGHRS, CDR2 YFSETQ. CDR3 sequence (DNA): TGCGCCAGCAGCACTATGACAGGATTGTCACCCCTCCACTTT. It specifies CASSTMTGLSPLHF.

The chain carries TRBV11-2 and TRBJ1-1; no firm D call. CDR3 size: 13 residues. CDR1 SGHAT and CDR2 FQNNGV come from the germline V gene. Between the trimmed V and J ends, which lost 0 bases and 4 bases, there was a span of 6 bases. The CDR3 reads CASSLDQVTEAFF. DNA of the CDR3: TGTGCCAGCAGCTTAGATCAGGTCACTGAAGCTTTCTTT.

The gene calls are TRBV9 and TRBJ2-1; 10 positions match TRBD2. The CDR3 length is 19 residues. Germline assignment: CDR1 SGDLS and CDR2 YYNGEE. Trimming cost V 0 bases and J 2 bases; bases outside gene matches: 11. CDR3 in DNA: TGTGCCAGCAGCGTAGCGGCGTCTAGCGGGGGAAGGGCCTACAATGAGCAGTTCTTC. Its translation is CASSVAASSGGRAYNEQFF.

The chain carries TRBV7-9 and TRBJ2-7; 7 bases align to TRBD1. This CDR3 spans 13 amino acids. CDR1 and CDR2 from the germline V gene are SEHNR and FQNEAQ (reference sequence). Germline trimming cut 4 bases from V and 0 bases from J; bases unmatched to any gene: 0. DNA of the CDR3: TGTGCCAGCAGCTGGGACAGCTCCTACGAGCAGTACTTC. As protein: CASSWDSSYEQYF.

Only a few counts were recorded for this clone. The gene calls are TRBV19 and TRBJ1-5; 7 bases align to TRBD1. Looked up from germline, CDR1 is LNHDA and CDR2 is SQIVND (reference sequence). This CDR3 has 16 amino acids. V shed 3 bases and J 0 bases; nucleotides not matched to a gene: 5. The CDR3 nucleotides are TGTGCCAGTAGTATTAGACAGGGAGTTAGCAATCAGCCCCAGCATTTT. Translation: CASSIRQGVSNQPQHF.

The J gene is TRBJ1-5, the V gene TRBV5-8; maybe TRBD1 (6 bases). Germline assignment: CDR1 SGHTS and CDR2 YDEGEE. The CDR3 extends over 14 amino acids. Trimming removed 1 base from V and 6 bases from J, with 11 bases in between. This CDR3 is CASSLFRGPQPQHF. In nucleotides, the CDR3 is TGTGCCAGCAGCTTGTTCAGGGGCCCTCAGCCCCAGCATTTT.

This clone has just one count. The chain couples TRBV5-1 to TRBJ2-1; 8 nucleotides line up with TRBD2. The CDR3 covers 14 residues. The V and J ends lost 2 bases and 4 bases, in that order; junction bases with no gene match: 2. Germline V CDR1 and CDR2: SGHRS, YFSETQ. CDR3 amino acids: CASSLSGGYNEQFF. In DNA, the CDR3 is TGCGCCAGCAGCTTAAGCGGGGGTTACAATGAGCAGTTCTTC.